These 11 T cell receptor beta chains came from one sample sequenced in a study of Ad26.COV2.S vaccination and SARS-CoV-2 variants (dated by TCRdb to the early 2020s). In the paper's terms, the treatment or condition label means: about 20 received Ad26.COV2.S at low or high dose, single or two shots; about 5 received placebo; per-sample allocation not given. For vaccine and placebo recipients, the sequenced repertoires came from samples collected on day 63 after the first injection. Library preparation was by the immunoSEQ multiplex PCR assay. TCRdb's version of the immuneACCESS table is confined to in-frame rearrangements and falls short of the full clone set. An unresolved V gene accounts for under half of the shortfall where checked; the remainder is of unknown origin. Present in this sample are 350,000 to 500,000 clones, about 88% of which were seen just once. 2.5% to 3% of the sample comes from the top ten.

The starting material was peripheral blood, obtained in a trial of Ad26.COV2.S vaccine versus placebo. The receptors stem from a person between 18 and 60 years old who received the Ad26.COV2.S COVID-19 vaccine or a placebo.

This clone came up once. The chain employs TRBV7-2 and TRBJ2-7, with 8 nucleotides matching TRBD2. The length of the CDR3 is 16 residues. V lost 1 base, J lost 1 base, and 6 bases stayed unmatched. From germline, CDR1 is SGHTA and CDR2 FQGNSA. Here the CDR3 DNA reads TGTGCCAGCAGCTTAGGTCCAGCGGGAGCATCCTACGAGCAGTACGTC. Protein product: CASSLGPAGASYEQYV.

The rearrangement joins TRBV18 to TRBJ2-4; weak D call: TRBD2 (6 bases). V was pared by 0 bases and J by 0 bases, with 9 bases between. The length of the CDR3 is 16 residues. CDR1 and CDR2 from the germline V gene are KGHSH and LQKENI. CDR3 sequence (DNA): TGTGCCAGCTCACCACCCGGGGGTCTAGCCAAAAACATTCAGTACTTC. Protein sequence: CASSPPGGLAKNIQYF. Together with reference TRBV18 and TRBJ2-4, the CDR3 gives the full variable domain: NAGVMQNPRHLVRRRGQEARLRCSPMKGHSHVYWYRQLPEEGLKFMVYLQKENIIDESGMPKERFSAEFPKEGPSILRIQQVVRGDSAAYFCASSPPGGLAKNIQYFGAGTRLSVL.

V is TRBV12-3 or TRBV12-4 and J is TRBJ1-2; a possible D gene is TRBD1 (6 bases). The CDR3 extends over 12 amino acids. V was pared by 5 bases and J by 6 bases, with 10 bases between. The CDR3 reads CASSPRGNGYTF. Here the CDR3 DNA reads TGTGCCAGCAGTCCAAGGGGGAATGGCTACACCTTC.

V gene TRBV9 combines with J gene TRBJ1-4; 8 bases agree with TRBD1. With V trimmed by 4 bases and J by 4 bases, 21 bases remained unmatched. The length of the CDR3 is 20 residues. The germline V gene has CDR1 SGDLS and CDR2 YYNGEE. The CDR3 DNA follows: TGTGCCAGCAGCCTGGAACCCTACAGGGGGTACCCTACAGTTAATGAAAAACTGTTTTTT. It codes for CASSLEPYRGYPTVNEKLFF.

The rearrangement joins TRBV27 to TRBJ2-7; TRBD1 aligns across 8 bases. Germline loops: CDR1 MNHEY, CDR2 SMNVEV (reference sequence). This CDR3 has 12 residues. The J segment lost 6 bases and the V segment lost 4 bases, leaving 2 bases of the junction unmatched. CDR3 loop: CASSSRGPEQYF. The CDR3 DNA follows: TGTGCCAGCAGTTCCAGGGGGCCCGAGCAGTACTTC.

The genes are TRBV2 and TRBJ2-7, with 7 bases lining up with TRBD1. There are 13 residues in the CDR3. With 7 bases clipped from V and 2 bases from J, the junction kept 5 bases outside the gene matches. Looked up from germline, CDR1 is SNHLY and CDR2 is FYNNEI. In nucleotides, the CDR3 is TGTGCCAGCAACCCGGGACAGACCTACGAGCAGTACTTC. Amino acids: CASNPGQTYEQYF.

As for this clone: Other DNA sequences of this sample code for an identical CDR3. V gene TRBV7-3 combines with J gene TRBJ2-1; D perhaps matches TRBD2 (6 bases). The CDR3 loop spans 15 amino acids. Trimming shortened V by 3 bases and J by 0 bases, and 9 bases separated the two germline ends. Germline CDR1 and CDR2: SGHTA and FQGTGA. CDR3 bases: TGTGCCAGCAGCTTGGCGGGAAGCTCCTACAATGAGCAGTTCTTC. Translating gives CASSLAGSSYNEQFF.

This clone was seen once. V is TRBV7-9 and J is TRBJ1-2; D is possibly TRBD1 (5 bases). The CDR3 is 13 residues long. Germline V gene lookup returns CDR1 SEHNR and CDR2 FQNEAQ (reference sequence). V was trimmed by 3 bases and J by 7 bases, leaving 12 bases between them. DNA of the CDR3: TGTGCCAGCAGCTTGGGACCGGACGCTGGCTACACCTTC. This sequence encodes CASSLGPDAGYTF.

The rearrangement joins TRBV5-1 to TRBJ2-3; 7 bases map to TRBD1. CDR3 size: 17 residues. The V and J ends lost 2 bases and 3 bases, in that order; junction bases with no gene match: 12. Germline-derived CDR1 and CDR2 are SGHRS and YFSETQ. The CDR3 spells CASSFFDRVGGTDTQYF. CDR3 in DNA: TGCGCCAGCAGCTTCTTCGACAGGGTAGGAGGAACAGATACGCAGTATTTT. Supplemented by reference TRBV5-1 and TRBJ2-3, the full variable domain reads KAGVTQTPRYLIKTRGQQVTLSCSPISGHRSVSWYQQTPGQGLQFLFEYFSETQRNKGNFPGRFSGRQFSNSRSEMNVSTLELGDSALYLCASSFFDRVGGTDTQYFGPGTRLTVL.

The V and J genes are TRBV5-6 and TRBJ1-3, with D possibly TRBD1 on 5 matching bases. The CDR3 consists of 17 residues. V gave up 2 bases and J gave up 0 bases, with 15 bases separating them. CDR1 and CDR2 (germline): SGHDT, YYEEEE. CDR3 in amino acids: CASSFDGGVSSGNTIYF. In DNA form, the CDR3 reads TGTGCCAGCAGCTTTGACGGGGGGGTCTCCTCTGGAAACACCATATATTTT.

The rearrangement joins TRBV6-4 to TRBJ2-3; 9 bases map to TRBD2. The germline gives CDR1 MRHNA, CDR2 SNTAGT. V shed 2 bases, J shed 2 bases, and the junction held 2 bases outside the gene matches. This CDR3 comprises 15 residues. The CDR3 loop is CASSDGTSPTDTQYF. CDR3 DNA sequence: TGTGCCAGCAGTGACGGGACTAGCCCCACAGATACGCAGTATTTT.